These T cell receptor beta chains were read from a single sample in a study of tumor-infiltrating lymphocytes in primary liver carcinoma. Each CDR3 protein is one row after TCRdb ran MiXCR on the multiplex PCR reads. The sample holds 40,000 to 60,000 distinct CDR3 sequences; about two thirds are singletons and the top ten take less than 30%. The sample consisted of liver tumor tissue from sampling region 5. All receptors come from a man aged 35-49 years with primary liver carcinoma and hepatitis B virus infection. The CDR3 runs from the conserved cysteine through the conserved F or W. A D gene is named only where the DNA matches it firmly. Size values are once, few and many counts, or a class for expanded clones, and some rows have none.

abundance	d_gene	v_gene	j_gene	CDR3aa	CDR3nt
many	TRBD1	TRBV20-1	TRBJ2-2	CSASGTLDRASTGELFF	TGCAGTGCTAGTGGGACCCTGGACAGGGCCTCCACCGGGGAGCTGTTTTTT
many	TRBD2	TRBV4-2	TRBJ2-7	CASSVQRDGRYEQYF	TGTGCCAGCAGCGTTCAGCGGGACGGGAGATACGAGCAGTACTTC
many	TRBD2	TRBV6-6	TRBJ2-1	CASSPSGDEQFF	TGTGCCAGCAGTCCTAGCGGGGATGAGCAGTTCTTC
few	TRBD2	TRBV28	TRBJ2-7	CASSRPSGSSYEQYF	TGTGCCAGCAGCCGCCCCAGCGGGAGCTCCTACGAGCAGTACTTC
.	.	TRBV12-3/TRBV12-4	TRBJ1-2	CASSRRVNHDYTF	TGTGCCAGCAGCCGAAGGGTTAACCATGACTACACCTTC
few	TRBD2	TRBV5-4	TRBJ2-3	CASSTVTGTSDTDTLYF	TGTGCCAGCAGTACGGTAACTGGGACTAGCGACACAGATACGCTGTATTTT
.	.	TRBV29-1	TRBJ1-1	CSVGQRLNTEAFF	TGCAGCGTTGGGCAGCGGTTGAATACTGAAGCTTTCTTT
few	.	TRBV5-1	TRBJ2-5	CASSLEVIPPQETQYF	TGCGCCAGCAGCTTGGAAGTGATCCCACCACAAGAGACCCAGTACTTC
once	.	TRBV4-1	TRBJ1-3	CASSQAWTAGNTLYF	TGCGCCAGCAGCCAAGCGTGGACAGCCGGGAACACCTTATATTTT
medium-sized	.	TRBV11-2	TRBJ2-1	CASSPLRGDEQFF	TGTGCCAGCAGCCCCCTTCGCGGCGATGAGCAGTTCTTC
once	.	TRBV5-4	TRBJ2-2	CASSFHGGTGEPFF	TGTGCCAGCAGCTTCCATGGGGGAACCGGGGAGCCGTTTTTT
.	TRBD2	TRBV29-1	TRBJ2-7	CSASGLAGFNEQYF	TGCAGCGCATCGGGACTAGCGGGATTCAATGAGCAGTACTTC
.	.	TRBV14	TRBJ2-5	CTSSRGTPQETQYF	TGCACCAGCAGCCGCGGGACACCCCAAGAGACCCAGTACTTC
few	.	TRBV28	TRBJ1-2	CAIRKGGLGYGYTF	TGTGCCATCCGGAAGGGAGGGCTGGGCTATGGCTACACCTTC
.	TRBD1	TRBV6-1	TRBJ2-3	CASRRTGDMQYF	TGTGCCAGCAGGCGGACAGGGGATATGCAGTATTTT
.	.	TRBV6-5	TRBJ2-6	CTSGTGPVSGANVLTF	TGTACCAGCGGGACAGGTCCTGTCTCTGGGGCCAACGTCCTGACTTTC
.	TRBD2	TRBV12-3/TRBV12-4	TRBJ2-7	CDSSVLAGGPPYEQYF	TGTGACAGCAGTGTATTAGCGGGAGGTCCTCCTTACGAGCAGTACTTC
.	TRBD2	TRBV7-8	TRBJ2-1	CASSPGLANYNEQFF	TGTGCCAGCAGTCCAGGACTAGCGAATTACAATGAACAGTTCTTC
.	.	TRBV10-2	TRBJ2-7	CASSEETGIGWTNEQYF	TGTGCCAGCAGTGAAGAGACAGGGATTGGCTGGACTAACGAGCAGTACTTC
.	.	TRBV6-5	TRBJ2-6	CASSLRTGMKAGANVQTF	TGTGCCAGCAGTCTTAGGACGGGGATGAAAGCTGGGGCCAACGTCCAGACTTTC
.	.	TRBV11-2	TRBJ2-2	CDSNSDFLTGELFF	TGTGACAGCAACTCAGATTTCCTCACCGGGGAGCTGTTTTTT
.	TRBD2	TRBV10-3	TRBJ2-7	CAINESRGSPQEQYF	TGTGCCATCAATGAGTCCCGCGGGAGTCCGCAAGAGCAGTACTTC
.	.	TRBV6-5	TRBJ1-1	CASRGTRATEAFF	TGTGCCAGCAGGGGGACAAGGGCCACTGAAGCTTTCTTT
.	.	TRBV6-1	TRBJ2-3	CASSERRVPDTQYF	TGTGCCAGCAGTGAACGGAGGGTCCCAGATACCCAGTATTTT
medium-sized	TRBD2	TRBV11-2	TRBJ2-2	CASSPRASGISGELFF	TGTGCCAGCAGCCCACGGGCGAGCGGGATATCCGGGGAGCTGTTTTTT
.	.	TRBV12-3/TRBV12-4	TRBJ1-4	CAGTLGGGKLFF	TGTGCCGGCACCCTAGGAGGAGGAAAACTGTTTTTT
.	TRBD2	TRBV11-1	TRBJ2-1	CASSLGLAGEIDNEQFF	TGTGCCAGCAGCTTGGGACTAGCGGGGGAAATTGACAATGAGCAGTTCTTC
.	.	TRBV7-3	TRBJ2-1	CASSPRLGPVGNEQFF	TGTGCCAGCAGCCCTCGCCTGGGCCCCGTTGGCAATGAGCAGTTCTTC
.	.	TRBV23-1	TRBJ2-2	CAIIKGISNTGELFF	TGCGCCATTATAAAGGGGATTTCGAACACCGGGGAGCTGTTTTTT
.	.	TRBV29-1	TRBJ2-7	CSVGPRVGQTPYERYF	TGTAGCGTTGGTCCCCGGGTCGGACAGACCCCCTACGAGCGGTACTTC
once	TRBD2	TRBV7-8	TRBJ2-1	CASSWTSGRSDYNEQFF	TGCGCCAGCAGCTGGACTAGCGGGAGGTCCGACTACAATGAGCAGTTCTTC
.	.	TRBV11-2	TRBJ2-7	CGSSLTNGAYEQYF	TGTGGCAGCAGCTTAACCAACGGAGCATACGAGCAGTACTTC
few	.	TRBV7-9	TRBJ2-2	CASSLVRTLTGELFF	TGTGCCAGCAGCTTAGTGCGGACTCTGACCGGGGAGCTGTTTTTT
.	.	TRBV11-3	TRBJ2-2	CAGSLHGEPFF	TGTGCCGGCAGCTTACACGGGGAGCCGTTTTTT
.	TRBD2	TRBV29-1	TRBJ2-3	CSVAPSGDTGTQYF	TGCAGCGTCGCTCCTAGCGGGGACACAGGTACGCAGTACTTT
.	.	TRBV12-3/TRBV12-4	TRBJ1-5	CAISEATGPAGNQPRHF	TGTGCCATCAGTGAGGCAACAGGGCCGGCGGGCAATCAGCCCCGGCATTTT
.	.	TRBV7-9	TRBJ2-7	CASSEPGTGIYEQYF	TGTGCCAGCAGCGAGCCCGGGACGGGTATTTACGAGCAGTACTTC
.	TRBD1	TRBV4-1	TRBJ1-2	CASSLDQGVFDYGYTF	TGCGCCAGCAGCCTAGACCAGGGGGTGTTCGACTATGGCTACACCTTC
.	TRBD2	TRBV2	TRBJ2-1	CASRELAGGKNEQFF	TGTGCCAGCAGGGAACTAGCGGGAGGGAAAAATGAGCAGTTCTTC
.	TRBD1	TRBV11-3	TRBJ1-1	CASSIAGGTEAYF	TGTGCCAGCAGCATAGCAGGGGGCACTGAAGCTTACTTT
many	.	TRBV6-2/TRBV6-3	TRBJ2-3	CASRKQQPSTDTQYF	TGTGCCAGCAGGAAACAGCAACCTAGCACAGATACGCAGTATTTT
.	.	TRBV29-1	TRBJ2-5	CSVEGQLKEIQCF	TGCAGCGTTGAAGGACAGTTAAAAGAGATCCAGTGCTTC
once	.	TRBV29-1	TRBJ2-1	CSVEDISGTLIPYNEPFF	TGCAGCGTTGAAGATATCTCGGGGACTCTCATACCCTACAATGAGCCGTTCTTC
.	.	TRBV19	TRBJ2-3	CASSKDGAGADTQYF	TGTGCCAGTAGTAAGGATGGGGCCGGCGCAGATACGCAGTATTTT
few	.	TRBV28	TRBJ2-2	CASVGANTGELFF	TGTGCCAGCGTGGGGGCGAACACCGGGGAGCTGTTTTTT
many	TRBD2	TRBV12-3/TRBV12-4	TRBJ2-5	CASSPGTSGREETQYF	TGTGCCAGCAGTCCCGGGACTAGCGGGAGGGAAGAGACCCAGTACTTC
once	TRBD1	TRBV15	TRBJ1-1	CATIGTGRTEAFF	TGTGCCACCATCGGGACAGGAAGGACTGAAGCTTTCTTT
.	TRBD1	TRBV4-1	TRBJ2-1	CASSQTGQGGNNEQFF	TGCGCCAGCTCCCAAACAGGACAGGGGGGAAACAATGAGCAGTTCTTC
.	.	TRBV10-3	TRBJ1-2	CPISEGLTNYGYTF	TGTCCCATCAGTGAAGGTCTAACAAACTATGGCTACACCTTC
once	TRBD1	TRBV28	TRBJ2-3	CASSTGQGKTDTQYF	TGTGCCAGCAGTACGGGACAGGGAAAAACAGATACGCAGTATTTT
many	TRBD2	TRBV7-8	TRBJ2-2	CASSLGAGAGTGELFF	TGTGCCAGCAGCTTAGGGGCGGGAGCGGGCACCGGGGAGCTGTTTTTT
.	TRBD2	TRBV4-2	TRBJ2-1	CANRPSGTSVNEQFF	TGTGCCAATAGGCCAAGCGGGACTAGCGTCAATGAGCAGTTCTTC
.	.	TRBV11-2	TRBJ2-7	CVSNLTDGAYEYYF	TGTGTCAGCAACTTAACCGACGGAGCCTACGAGTACTACTTC
.	.	TRBV10-2	TRBJ2-1	CASSKNHNEQFF	TGCGCCAGCAGCAAGAATCACAATGAGCAGTTCTTC
many	TRBD1	TRBV29-1	TRBJ2-6	CSVAQGALGANVLTF	TGCAGCGTCGCTCAGGGGGCGCTTGGGGCCAACGTCCTGACTTTC
.	.	TRBV29-1	TRBJ2-7	CSVVQGMAYEQYF	TGCAGCGTTGTCCAAGGCATGGCCTACGAGCAGTACTTC
.	.	TRBV5-5	TRBJ1-1	CASSRRDTEASF	TGTGCCAGCAGCAGGAGGGACACTGAAGCTTCCTTT
many	TRBD2	TRBV6-6	TRBJ2-3	CASSHERESTDTQYF	TGTGCCAGCAGCCACGAGCGGGAAAGCACAGATACGCAGTATTTT
.	TRBD2	TRBV29-1	TRBJ2-1	CSVEAGTSRPLGTNEQFF	TGCAGCGTTGAAGCAGGGACTAGCAGGCCCCTCGGGACTAATGAGCAGTTCTTC
.	.	TRBV6-5	TRBJ1-5	CASSTLQENQPQHF	TGTGCCAGCAGTACATTACAGGAGAATCAGCCCCAACATTTT